The source of this T cell receptor (beta chain) is a study of T-cell memory formation after mild COVID-19. Across the whole study: For the most part, TCR clusters were specific to one donor. General observations from the study: Pre-infection memory harbored some responding clones, suggesting cross-reactive memory joined.

The CDR3 is 10 amino acids. In germline, CDR1 is SNHLY, CDR2 FYNNEI. This clonotype was seen a few times. The antigen is undetermined. Compared with germline, one end of the junction differs, possibly owing to a read error. TCRdb reprocessed the 5' RACE reads with MiXCR, giving one entry per CDR3 protein. This table has 550,000 to 700,000 distinct CDR3 sequences, about a sixth appearing once. The receptor's source is an adult woman who had mild COVID-19 (a few samples of this study predate the infection). Cell type and time point are not known. Sequences were obtained from PBMCs or a T cell subset sorted from them (not recorded which). The gene calls are TRBV2 and TRBJ2-7; D gene ambiguous. CDR3 in DNA: TGTGCCAGCCGTGAATACGAGCAGTACTTC. Its translation is CASREYEQYF.